This section outlines one TCR beta chain sequence together with its context. The data belong to a study of blood T cell repertoires in COVID-19. The wider study: Sample material is recorded as cDNA or gDNA derived from T cells, B-cell-depleted T cells, or PBMCs.

Original processing notes: Amplifying reference gene primers gave estimates of nucleated cell counts. Assay used: immunoSEQ multiplex PCR; TCRdb lists only in-frame clones, some missing. The D gene and trimming were derived from the DNA, and the V and J assignments and clone size from that table. The sample lists a few hundred thousand clones, about 90% occurring once. The study recruited people aged 18 to 89 years across approximately 24 US areas. Cohort 3 donors counted as recovered after two negative PCRs, clearance, or resolved symptoms. The CDR3 extends over 15 amino acids. The V gene's germline CDR1 is MNHEY and CDR2 SMNVEV (reference sequence). V was cut by 3 bases and J by 3 bases, with 13 bases left in between.

Sequences were obtained from PBMCs or T cells enriched from blood (not recorded which). The chain combines TRBV27 with TRBJ2-3; a possible D gene is TRBD1 (5 bases). This TCR derives from a man aged 30 to 45 who had recovered from COVID-19. CDR3 DNA: TGTGCCAGCAGTTTGGGGCCAGTGATAACAGATACGCAGTATTTT. Amino acids: CASSLGPVITDTQYF.